Listed below are T cell receptor beta chains from one sample, sequenced in a study of long-term antiretroviral therapy in people with HIV. Data came from immunoSEQ multiplex PCR; TCRdb stores just in-frame clones and leaves some out. The sample shows 20,000 to 30,000 clones, roughly 80% of them seen only once. This specimen consisted of unsorted PBMCs, obtained 4.4 years after starting antiretroviral therapy. These receptors were obtained from a man aged 25-40 years with HIV. CDR3s include the opening cysteine and the closing phenylalanine or tryptophan. Each record gives: D gene, clone size, V gene, J gene, CDR3 DNA, CDR3 protein. The D gene is left open where the match is weak. Where a row states a size, it is once, few, many or the class of an expanded clone; other rows omit it.

d_call: NA
clone_size: NA
v_call: TRBV11-2
j_call: TRBJ2-7
cdr3_nt: TGTGCCAGCAGCTCTCCCTCGCGGGCCCCCTACGAGCAGTACTTC
cdr3_aa: CASSSPSRAPYEQYF

d_call: TRBD2
clone_size: NA
v_call: TRBV9
j_call: TRBJ2-7
cdr3_nt: TGTGCCAGCAGCCCGACTAGCGGGGGCTCCTACGAGCAGTACTTC
cdr3_aa: CASSPTSGGSYEQYF

d_call: NA
clone_size: once
v_call: TRBV28
j_call: TRBJ2-1
cdr3_nt: TGTGCCAGCAGGGGACTTACGGAGAACACTAATGAGCAGTTCTTC
cdr3_aa: CASRGLTENTNEQFF

d_call: NA
clone_size: NA
v_call: TRBV6-4
j_call: TRBJ2-2
cdr3_nt: TGTGCCAGCAGTGACCAGCCCTTCCCGTCGACCGGGGAGCTGTTTTTT
cdr3_aa: CASSDQPFPSTGELFF

d_call: NA
clone_size: NA
v_call: TRBV20-1
j_call: TRBJ2-4
cdr3_nt: TGCAGTGCTAGAGATCGAGACTTCCAGGGGTTC
cdr3_aa: CSARDRDFQGF

d_call: NA
clone_size: NA
v_call: TRBV7-5
j_call: TRBJ1-1
cdr3_nt: TGTGCCAGAAGCTTGGAGTGTAAGGACACTGAAGCTTTCTTT
cdr3_aa: CARSLECKDTEAFF

d_call: TRBD1
clone_size: NA
v_call: TRBV19
j_call: TRBJ2-7
cdr3_nt: TGTGCCAGTAGTCCCCGGGACAGCTTCTACGAGCAGTACTTC
cdr3_aa: CASSPRDSFYEQYF

d_call: NA
clone_size: NA
v_call: TRBV2
j_call: TRBJ1-3
cdr3_nt: TGTGCCAGCATGAGTCCACTAAACCTACCTGGAGGAAACACCATATATTTT
cdr3_aa: CASMSPLNLPGGNTIYF

d_call: TRBD2
clone_size: NA
v_call: TRBV27
j_call: TRBJ2-2
cdr3_nt: TGTGCCAGCAGTTACGGGGGGACCGGGGAGCTGTTTTTT
cdr3_aa: CASSYGGTGELFF

d_call: NA
clone_size: NA
v_call: TRBV7-6
j_call: TRBJ2-2
cdr3_nt: TGTGCCAGCAGATCGGGACTCTCGAACACCGGGGAGCTGTTTTTT
cdr3_aa: CASRSGLSNTGELFF

d_call: NA
clone_size: NA
v_call: TRBV5-1
j_call: TRBJ1-1
cdr3_nt: TGCGCCAGCAGCTTCACCAGGGAGACTGAAGCTTTCTTT
cdr3_aa: CASSFTRETEAFF

d_call: NA
clone_size: NA
v_call: TRBV29-1
j_call: TRBJ1-6
cdr3_nt: TGCAGCGTACGACCGAGCTCCTATAATTCACCCCTCCACTTT
cdr3_aa: CSVRPSSYNSPLHF

d_call: TRBD1
clone_size: NA
v_call: TRBV10-3
j_call: TRBJ2-1
cdr3_nt: TGTGCCATCAGTGAGTCGGGGACAGGGGACCACAATGAGCAGTTCTTC
cdr3_aa: CAISESGTGDHNEQFF

d_call: TRBD2
clone_size: NA
v_call: TRBV19
j_call: TRBJ2-7
cdr3_nt: TGTGCCAGTAGTATGCCGGGACTAGCTGCCTACGAGCAGTACTTC
cdr3_aa: CASSMPGLAAYEQYF

d_call: NA
clone_size: NA
v_call: TRBV7-2
j_call: TRBJ2-7
cdr3_nt: TGTGCCAGCAGCTTGGGGGGGCCCTACGAGCAGTACTTC
cdr3_aa: CASSLGGPYEQYF

d_call: NA
clone_size: NA
v_call: TRBV9
j_call: TRBJ2-6
cdr3_nt: TGTGCCAGCAGCGGGGGGCGGACCGTTCGCTCTGGGGCCAACGTCCTGACTTTC
cdr3_aa: CASSGGRTVRSGANVLTF

d_call: NA
clone_size: NA
v_call: TRBV7-9
j_call: TRBJ2-3
cdr3_nt: TGTGCCAGCAGCTTAGGGGCAGGAGCCCCCACAGATACGCAGTATTTT
cdr3_aa: CASSLGAGAPTDTQYF

d_call: NA
clone_size: NA
v_call: TRBV15
j_call: TRBJ2-7
cdr3_nt: TGTGCCACCAGCAGAGATCGGACCGCTAACTCCTACGAGCAGTACTTC
cdr3_aa: CATSRDRTANSYEQYF

d_call: NA
clone_size: NA
v_call: TRBV5-1
j_call: TRBJ2-7
cdr3_nt: TGCGCCAGCAGCTTGGCGAGCTCCTACGAGCAGTACTTC
cdr3_aa: CASSLASSYEQYF

d_call: NA
clone_size: NA
v_call: TRBV6-6
j_call: TRBJ2-1
cdr3_nt: TGTGCCAGCAGTTACTCGCTGGGCGCTAATGAGCAGTTCTTC
cdr3_aa: CASSYSLGANEQFF

d_call: NA
clone_size: NA
v_call: TRBV4-1
j_call: TRBJ2-1
cdr3_nt: TGCGCCAGCAGCCAAGTCCTAGGGGCGGATGAGCAGTTCTTC
cdr3_aa: CASSQVLGADEQFF

d_call: NA
clone_size: NA
v_call: TRBV5-1
j_call: TRBJ2-7
cdr3_nt: TGCGCCAGCAGCTTGGAGGAAGGGGACTACGAGCAGTACTTC
cdr3_aa: CASSLEEGDYEQYF

d_call: TRBD1
clone_size: NA
v_call: TRBV6-5
j_call: TRBJ1-1
cdr3_nt: TGTGCCAGCAGTACGACTACAGGGGGGACTGAAGCTTTCTTT
cdr3_aa: CASSTTTGGTEAFF

d_call: NA
clone_size: NA
v_call: TRBV9
j_call: TRBJ2-3
cdr3_nt: TGTGCCAGCAGCGTTGGACTACAGGATAGCACAGATACGCAGTATTTT
cdr3_aa: CASSVGLQDSTDTQYF

d_call: TRBD2
clone_size: NA
v_call: TRBV6-4
j_call: TRBJ2-1
cdr3_nt: TGTGCCAGCAGTCCTGGACTAGGCTCCTACAATGAGCAGTTCTTC
cdr3_aa: CASSPGLGSYNEQFF